This T cell receptor (beta chain) appears in the sequencing data of a study of T cell repertoires in cytomegalovirus infection. One entry per CDR3 protein results from TCRdb running MiXCR on the reads. The sample shows roughly 68,000 distinct CDR3 sequences, around 21% of them seen only once. This clonotype occurred many times. Its antigen is unidentified. The CDR3 runs to 16 residues. In germline, CDR1 is SGHVS, CDR2 FQNEAQ. V was cut by 0 bases and J by 4 bases, with 15 bases left in between. V and J are TRBV7-8 and TRBJ1-2, with a tentative D call TRBD1 (5 bases). The TCR comes from a human donor in good health (CMV status not recorded). Some clones in this sample may be carry-over from other donors' samples. This sample comprised CD8+ T cells from cultured PBMCs, obtained from culture after CMV antigen stimulation. The CDR3 region is CASSLAGAGSGYGYTF. CDR3 sequence (DNA): TGTGCCAGCAGCTTAGCCGGGGCGGGGAGTGGCTATGGCTACACCTTC. The full variable domain, with the rest looked up from reference TRBV7-8 and TRBJ1-2, is GAGVSQSPRYKVAKRGQDVALRCDPISGHVSLFWYQQALGQGPEFLTYFQNEAQLDKSGLPSDRFFAERPEGSVSTLKIQRTQQEDSAVYLCASSLAGAGSGYGYTFGSGTRLTVV.